This T cell receptor beta chain was recovered during a study of identical twins. Overall study findings and caveats: Its conclusions, products of cross-sectional statistical analysis, did not come from following the same donors.

TCRdb re-derived calls from the 5' RACE reads in MiXCR, one entry per CDR3 protein. This sample yields some 730,000 distinct CDR3 sequences, of which roughly 18% are seen a single time; around 13% belongs to the top ten. Note on this clonotype: Its target is unknown.

Germline-derived CDR1 and CDR2 are SGHDT and YYEEEE. The CDR3 is 12 amino acids. V lost 0 bases, J lost 9 bases, and 7 bases lay in between. These records were also assigned to another study, of T cells expressing NK-cell markers. That publication notes: Within several experiments, an anti-gamma-delta TCR antibody kept the sorting limited to alpha-beta TCR T cells. Four of the donors also had these clonotypes leading their CD3+CD56-NKG2C+ fraction. HCMV specificity of the expanded NKG2C+ T cell clones was not established.

The sequence was collected from a woman under 30 in good health. J is TRBJ2-1 and V is TRBV5-6; unclear D gene. Material: PBMCs. CDR3 amino acids: CASSLASGEQFF. CDR3 in DNA: TGTGCCAGCAGCTTGGCGTCCGGTGAGCAGTTCTTC.